This T cell receptor (beta chain) was profiled in a study of blood T cells in healthy people across ages. PCR was performed a second time for roughly 6 to 12 cycles using a sample-barcoded 5' primer and a J-beta primer mix. TCRdb redid the calling of the 5' RACE reads with MiXCR, one entry per CDR3 protein. Of roughly 860,000 distinct CDR3 sequences listed, 62% are singletons. This CDR3 region has 12 residues. Germline V gene lookup returns CDR1 SQVTM and CDR2 ANQGSEA. Trimming took 3 bases from V and 5 from J, leaving 10 bases between them. This receptor was identified in a young man in good health. What was sequenced was blood. The chain links TRBV29-1 to TRBJ1-2; D gene ambiguous. The CDR3 here is CSVDWLEYGYTF. The CDR3 DNA reads as TGCAGCGTTGATTGGCTTGAATATGGCTACACCTTC. The full variable domain, in which reference TRBV29-1 and TRBJ1-2 provide the parts outside the CDR3, is SAVISQKPSRDICQRGTSLTIQCQVDSQVTMMFWYRQQPGQSLTLIATANQGSEATYESGFVIDKFPISRPNLTFSTLTVSNMSPEDSSIYLCSVDWLEYGYTFGSGTRLTVV.